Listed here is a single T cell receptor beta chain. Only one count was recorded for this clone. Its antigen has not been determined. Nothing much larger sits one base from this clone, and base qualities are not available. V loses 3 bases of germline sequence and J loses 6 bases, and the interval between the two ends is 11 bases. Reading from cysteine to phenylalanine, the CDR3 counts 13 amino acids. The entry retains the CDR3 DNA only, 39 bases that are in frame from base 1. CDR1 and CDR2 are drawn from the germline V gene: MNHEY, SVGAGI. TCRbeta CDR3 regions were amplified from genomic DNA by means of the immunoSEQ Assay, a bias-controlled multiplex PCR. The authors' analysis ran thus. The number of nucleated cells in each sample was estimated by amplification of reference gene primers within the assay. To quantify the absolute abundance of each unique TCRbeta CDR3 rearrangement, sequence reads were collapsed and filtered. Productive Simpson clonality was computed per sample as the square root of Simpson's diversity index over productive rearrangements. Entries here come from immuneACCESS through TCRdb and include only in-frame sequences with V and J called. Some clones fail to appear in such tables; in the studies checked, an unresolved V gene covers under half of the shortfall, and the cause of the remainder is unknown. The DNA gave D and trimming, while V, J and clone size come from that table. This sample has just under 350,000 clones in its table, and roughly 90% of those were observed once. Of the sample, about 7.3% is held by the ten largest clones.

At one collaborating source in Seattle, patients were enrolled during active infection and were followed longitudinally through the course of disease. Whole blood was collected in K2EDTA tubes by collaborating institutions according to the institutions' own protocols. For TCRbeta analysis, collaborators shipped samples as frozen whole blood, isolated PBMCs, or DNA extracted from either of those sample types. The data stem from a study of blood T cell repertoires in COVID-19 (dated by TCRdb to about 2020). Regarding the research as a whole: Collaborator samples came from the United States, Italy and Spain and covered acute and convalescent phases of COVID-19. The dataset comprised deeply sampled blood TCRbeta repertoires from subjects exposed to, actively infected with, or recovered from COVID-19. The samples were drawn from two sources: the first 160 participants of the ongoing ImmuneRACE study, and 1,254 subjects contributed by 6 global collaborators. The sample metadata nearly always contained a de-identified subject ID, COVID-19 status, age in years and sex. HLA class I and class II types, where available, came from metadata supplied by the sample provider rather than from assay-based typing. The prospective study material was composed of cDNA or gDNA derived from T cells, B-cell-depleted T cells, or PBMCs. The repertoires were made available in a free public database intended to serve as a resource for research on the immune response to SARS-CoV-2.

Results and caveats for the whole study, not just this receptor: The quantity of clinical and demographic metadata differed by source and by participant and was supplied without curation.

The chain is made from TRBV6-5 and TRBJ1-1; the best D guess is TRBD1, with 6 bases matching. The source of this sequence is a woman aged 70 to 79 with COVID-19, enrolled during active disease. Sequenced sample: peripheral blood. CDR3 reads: CASSYMDRSEAFF. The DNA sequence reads TGTGCCAGCAGTTATATGGACAGATCTGAAGCTTTCTTT.